This TCR beta chain derives from a study of blood T cell repertoires in COVID-19 (dated by TCRdb to about 2020). Describing the broader study: The collaborator samples originated in the United States, Italy and Spain and spanned the acute and convalescent phases of COVID-19. The prospective study material was composed of cDNA or gDNA derived from T cells, B-cell-depleted T cells, or PBMCs. Subjects who had been exposed to COVID-19, were actively infected with it, or had recovered from it provided the deeply sampled blood TCRbeta repertoires that made up the dataset. The repertoires were released in a freely available public database intended as a resource for research on the immune response to SARS-CoV-2. Samples came from the ongoing ImmuneRACE study (first 160 participants) plus 1,254 subjects from 6 global collaborators. A de-identified subject ID, COVID-19 status, age in years and sex were almost always included in the sample metadata. Where HLA class I and class II types were available, the types were taken from metadata supplied by the sample provider, not from assay-based typing.

Trimming takes 4 bases off V and 4 bases off J; junction bases not matched to a gene: 7. In the germline V gene, CDR1 corresponds to SGDLS and CDR2 to YYNGEE. Including the terminal cysteine and phenylalanine, the CDR3 comprises 15 residues. Only CDR3 DNA is held: 45 bases, read in frame from base 1. Study-wide findings and limitations: How much clinical and demographic metadata was included differed by source and by participant, and the metadata was provided uncurated.

This clone was observed once. The clone's antigen remains unknown. Per-base quality was not reported, and no clone a single base away is much larger than it. The collaborating institutions used their own protocols to collect whole blood in K2EDTA tubes. Collaborator samples were shipped for TCRbeta analysis as frozen whole blood, isolated PBMCs, or DNA extracted from either sample type. TCRbeta CDR3 regions were amplified from genomic DNA by means of the immunoSEQ Assay, a bias-controlled multiplex PCR. Under the source paper's analysis protocol: The number of nucleated cells in each sample was estimated by amplification of reference gene primers within the assay. To quantify the absolute abundance of each unique TCRbeta CDR3 rearrangement, sequence reads were collapsed and filtered. Productive Simpson clonality was computed per sample as the square root of Simpson's diversity index over productive rearrangements. TCRdb stores this immuneACCESS table with in-frame sequences only. Part of the clones is absent; in the studies checked, under half of the shortfall reflects unresolved V genes, and no reason is known for the rest. V and J calls and clone size are as listed in that table; D and trimming were resolved from the DNA. The sample table lists over 200,000 clones, 65% to 90% of them with a count of one. The biggest ten clones account for around 5% of the sample.

The clonotype comes from a human donor in a cohort sampled during active COVID-19. This sequence uses TRBV9 and TRBJ2-1, with 8 central nucleotides matching TRBD1. The sample comprised peripheral blood. The CDR3 protein sequence reads: CASSFTGTGYNEQFF. The DNA sequence reads TGTGCCAGCAGCTTTACCGGGACAGGATACAATGAGCAGTTCTTC.